These 18 T cell receptor beta chains came from one sample sequenced in a study of neoadjuvant anti-PD-1 for oral cavity cancer. Here immunoSEQ multiplex PCR was the method, and the copy in TCRdb shows in-frame clones only, minus some. The sample includes roughly 46,000 clones, approximately 80% of them seen just once. Stated time point: after neoadjuvant nivolumab, at surgical resection. The source material was PBMCs, sampled after nivolumab (anti-PD-1) treatment. Receptors originate from a person between 40 and 79 years old with oral cavity squamous cell carcinoma.

This chain links TRBV5-6 with TRBJ1-2; no clear D gene. V lost 0 bases and J 1 base, leaving 16 bases between the germline ends. Germline values: CDR1 SGHDT, CDR2 YYEEEE. CDR3 length: 17 residues. The CDR3 nucleotides are TGTGCCAGCAGCTTGGGGGAGGTTCGACACCGTAACTATGGCTACACCTTC. Amino acid sequence: CASSLGEVRHRNYGYTF.

Here the CDR3 reads CASAFRPGGEAFF. The DNA for the CDR3 is TGCGCCAGCGCTTTTCGGCCGGGAGGTGAAGCTTTCTTT. The chain uses TRBV5-1 and TRBJ1-1; D remains ambiguous. CDR3 size: 13 residues. Trimming left V 7 bases short and J 7 bases short, with 17 bases between. The germline V gene has CDR1 SGHRS and CDR2 YFSETQ. Complete variable domain (other parts from reference TRBV5-1 and TRBJ1-1): KAGVTQTPRYLIKTRGQQVTLSCSPISGHRSVSWYQQTPGQGLQFLFEYFSETQRNKGNFPGRFSGRQFSNSRSEMNVSTLELGDSALYLCASAFRPGGEAFFGQGTRLTVV.

V is TRBV10-2 and J is TRBJ2-5, with 8 bases that match TRBD1. The CDR3 contains 15 residues. CDR1 is WSHSY and CDR2 is SAAADI in the germline V gene. The V gene end was trimmed by 6 bases and the J gene end by 2 bases; junction bases not matched to a gene: 8. CDR3: CASSDRGRGQETQYF. Written as DNA, the CDR3 is TGCGCCAGCAGCGACAGGGGAAGGGGTCAAGAGACCCAGTACTTC.

V is TRBV10-3 and J is TRBJ1-1; TRBD1 might be the D (5 bases). This CDR3 contains 14 residues. Germline loops: CDR1 ENHRY, CDR2 SYGVKD. Deletions cut 10 bases from V and 1 base from J, with 16 bases between. CDR3 coding DNA: TGTGCCACCAAATCGGGACTCCAGAACACTGAAGCTTTCTTT. Protein sequence: CATKSGLQNTEAFF.

This chain links TRBV5-1 with TRBJ1-4, with 12 positions matching TRBD1. The CDR3 is 16 amino acids. The germline V gene encodes CDR1 SGHRS and CDR2 YFSETQ. Germline trimming cut 4 bases from V and 8 bases from J; bases unmatched to any gene: 9. CDR3 loop: CASSPGQGAESEKLFF. The CDR3 DNA sequence: TGCGCCAGCAGCCCGGGACAGGGGGCAGAATCGGAAAAACTGTTTTTT.

V gene TRBV28 combines with J gene TRBJ2-7; D is ambiguous. CDR1 is MDHEN, CDR2 SYDVKM, per germline. CDR3 length: 13 amino acids. The V end was cut by 5 bases, the J end by 1 base, with 9 bases between. In nucleotides, the CDR3 is TGTGCCAGCAGTCTACTACCATCCTACGAGCAGTACTTC. It specifies CASSLLPSYEQYF.

The V gene is TRBV19, the J gene TRBJ2-2, with a weak D call TRBD1 (6 bases). The CDR3 contains 14 residues. From germline, CDR1 is LNHDA and CDR2 SQIVND (reference sequence). V gave up 4 bases and J gave up 5 bases, with 11 bases separating them. The CDR3 bases are TGTGCCAGTAGTACAATACAGGGAACCGGGGAGCTGTTTTTT. It codes for CASSTIQGTGELFF.

This clone has more than one count but fewer than ten. The rearrangement joins TRBV5-1 to TRBJ1-6, with 9 bases lining up with TRBD1. This CDR3 is built from 20 residues. Trimming removed 0 bases from V and 0 bases from J; junction bases left unmatched: 10. Germline V CDR1 and CDR2: SGHRS, YFSETQ. CDR3 region: CASSLGDREGYSSYNSPLHF. The CDR3 DNA is TGCGCCAGCAGCTTGGGGGACAGGGAGGGCTACAGCTCCTATAATTCACCCCTCCACTTT.

This clone was picked up one time. The V gene is TRBV4-1, the J gene TRBJ2-1; D gene uncertain. Germline CDR1 is MGHRA and CDR2 is YSYEKL. The CDR3 has 13 amino acids. V shed 3 bases and J shed 1 base, with 4 bases lying between them. This CDR3 is CASSQISYNEQFF. The CDR3 bases are TGCGCCAGCAGCCAGATTTCCTACAATGAGCAGTTCTTC.

This clone was seen just once. CDR3 residues: CASSYSKGSEQYF. In DNA form, the CDR3 reads TGTGCCAGCAGTTACTCAAAGGGAAGCGAGCAGTACTTC. The chain joins TRBV6-5 to TRBJ2-7; D uncertain. The V end was cut by 0 bases, the J end by 6 bases, with 9 bases between. Germline loops: CDR1 MNHEY, CDR2 SVGAGI. The CDR3 length is 13 residues.

The chain recombines TRBV6-5 with TRBJ2-7; 12 positions match TRBD1. The CDR3 length is 15 residues. CDR1 is MNHEY, CDR2 SVGAGI, per germline. V lost 1 base and J lost 5; bases outside the gene matches: 3. DNA of the CDR3: TGTGCCAGCAGTTACTGGGGGACAGGGGGCAACGAGCAGTACTTC. It specifies CASSYWGTGGNEQYF.

The chain recombines TRBV7-3 with TRBJ1-6, with unresolved D. Germline V gene lookup returns CDR1 SGHTA and CDR2 FQGTGA. This CDR3 is 14 amino acids long. Between the trimmed V and J ends, which lost 0 bases and 9 bases, there was a span of 9 bases. The CDR3 bases are TGTGCCAGCAGCTTAACCCACAGTGGTTCACCCCTCCACTTT. Its translation: CASSLTHSGSPLHF. The variable domain in full, completed from reference TRBV7-3 and TRBJ1-6, reads GAGVSQTPSNKVTEKGKYVELRCDPISGHTALYWYRQSLGQGPEFLIYFQGTGAADDSGLPNDRFFAVRPEGSVSTLKIQRTERGDSAVYLCASSLTHSGSPLHFGNGTRLTVT.

The chain carries TRBV6-5 and TRBJ2-3, with a weak D call TRBD2 (7 bases). The CDR3 loop spans 16 amino acids. Germline CDR1 and CDR2: MNHEY and SVGAGI. Trimming stripped 0 bases from V and 4 bases from J, with 14 bases between. This CDR3 is CASSYSLGAGADTQYF. Written as DNA, the CDR3 is TGTGCCAGCAGTTACTCTTTGGGGGCGGGAGCAGATACGCAGTATTTT.

Judged by abundance, this clone is medium-sized. CDR3 nucleotide sequence: TGTGCCAGCAGGAGGTCAGGACAGGTGAACACTGAAGCTTTCTTT. It translates to CASRRSGQVNTEAFF. V gene TRBV6-4 combines with J gene TRBJ1-1; TRBD1 aligns across 7 bases. CDR1 is MRHNA, CDR2 SNTAGT, per germline. V dropped 6 bases and J dropped 0; count of bases not matched to a gene: 7. The CDR3 is 15 residues long.

The J gene is TRBJ2-5, the V gene TRBV19; D is possibly TRBD2 (5 bases). Germline V gives CDR1 LNHDA, CDR2 SQIVND (reference sequence). The CDR3 contains 17 residues. Trimming cost V 5 bases and J 2 bases, with 21 bases left between them. The CDR3 loop reads CASSPPAVESLQETQYF. Here the CDR3 DNA reads TGTGCCAGTAGTCCCCCAGCGGTGGAGAGTTTACAAGAGACCCAGTACTTC.

This rearrangement joins TRBV27 to TRBJ1-2; perhaps TRBD1 as D (6 bases). CDR3 size: 13 residues. The V end lost 5 bases, the J end lost 4 bases, and 11 bases lay between the germline ends. Germline V gives CDR1 MNHEY, CDR2 SMNVEV (reference sequence). CDR3 in amino acids: CASSLGTRYGYTF. For the CDR3, the DNA is TGTGCCAGCAGTCTCGGGACACGCTATGGCTACACCTTC.

This clone was picked up one time. V usage is TRBV18 and J usage is TRBJ2-7; D call uncertain. This CDR3 contains 12 residues. Trimming removed 6 bases from V and 0 bases from J, with 6 bases in between. Germline V gene sequence: CDR1 KGHSH, CDR2 LQKENI. CDR3 nucleotides: TGTGCCAGCTCGCCCGACTCCTACGAGCAGTACTTC. This codes for CASSPDSYEQYF. Complete variable domain (other parts from reference TRBV18 and TRBJ2-7): NAGVMQNPRHLVRRRGQEARLRCSPMKGHSHVYWYRQLPEEGLKFMVYLQKENIIDESGMPKERFSAEFPKEGPSILRIQQVVRGDSAAYFCASSPDSYEQYFGPGTRLTVT.

This chain uses TRBV5-1 with TRBJ2-7; TRBD2 agrees at 12 bases. The ends lost 3 bases at V and 5 bases at J; junction bases unmatched: 12. The germline V gene encodes CDR1 SGHRS and CDR2 YFSETQ. The CDR3 loop spans 17 amino acids. The chain's CDR3 is CASSSLTSGSGRNEQYF. In DNA, the CDR3 is TGCGCCAGCAGCTCTTTGACTAGCGGGAGCGGTCGGAACGAGCAGTACTTC.